The T cell receptor (beta chain) under discussion was sequenced for a study of T cell clonality in common variable immunodeficiency. Study conclusions and caveats: Links between repertoire features and CVID complications were heterogeneity-limited.

The table lists this clone with many counts. Antigen specificity is unknown. Read data end 3 residues before the CDR3 end; the end is taken from the germline J gene. The repertoire was sequenced with immunoSEQ multiplex PCR; TCRdb's copy has only in-frame clones and lacks some. This sample shows approximately 40,000 clones and no singletons; less than 11% rests with the ten largest. From germline, CDR1 is LNHDA and CDR2 SQIVND (reference sequence). This CDR3 contains 16 residues. V is TRBV19 and J is TRBJ1-1; 7 nucleotides agree with TRBD1. The receptor was isolated from a person between 18 and 70 years old in good health. Material for sequencing was peripheral blood mononuclear cells. Incomplete CDR3 DNA: TGTGCCAGTAGTACGCACAGGGGTCGCCTCTCCGGTAGA. It encodes CASSTHRGRLSGR. The CDR3 in its entirety is CASSTHRGRLSGRAFF.